Following are 8 T cell receptor beta chains from one sample sequenced in a study of blood T cell repertoires in COVID-19. TCRdb's table, derived via immunoSEQ multiplex PCR, lists solely in-frame clones and lacks some. The sample carries fewer than 250,000 clones, under 90% recorded once. The sample was peripheral blood. The receptors come from a man aged 45 to 65 with COVID-19, enrolled during active disease.

The rearrangement uses TRBV5-1 and TRBJ2-7; perhaps TRBD2 as D (6 bases). Germline V lookup: CDR1 SGHRS, CDR2 YFSETQ. The CDR3 extends over 14 amino acids. V gave up 4 bases and J gave up 1 base, with 12 bases separating them. The CDR3 here is CASSQATRSYEQYF. The CDR3 region has the DNA TGCGCCAGCAGCCAGGCGACTAGATCCTACGAGCAGTACTTC.

The genes are TRBV19 and TRBJ1-1; D is uncertain. CDR3 size: 14 residues. Trimming shortened V by 3 bases and J by 3 bases, and 11 bases separated the two germline ends. Germline V CDR1 and CDR2: LNHDA, SQIVND (reference sequence). This CDR3 reads CASSIPGSDTEAFF. CDR3 nucleotides: TGTGCCAGTAGTATTCCGGGTTCGGACACTGAAGCTTTCTTT.

A few counts support this clone. The chain employs TRBV6-5 and TRBJ1-1; D is uncertain. The germline gives CDR1 MNHEY, CDR2 SVGAGI. This CDR3 spans 12 amino acids. V lost 6 bases to trimming and J lost 5 bases, with 10 bases between them. Written as DNA, the CDR3 is TGTGCCAGCAGCTCCGGGAGGACTGAAGCTTTCTTT. As protein: CASSSGRTEAFF.

The chain links TRBV6-1 to TRBJ2-1; no definite D call. The ends were cut back, 3 bases at V and 15 bases at J, with 12 bases in the middle. The CDR3 length is 11 residues. Germline values: CDR1 MNHNS, CDR2 SASEGT. The CDR3 DNA reads as TGTGCCAGCAGTGAGGCGTGGAGTTCGTTCTTC. It yields the protein CASSEAWSSFF.

The genes are TRBV7-9 and TRBJ2-2; D may be TRBD2 (6 bases). Trimming pared 4 bases from V and 0 bases from J, leaving 9 bases between. The CDR3 runs to 15 residues. Germline lookup yields CDR1 SEHNR and CDR2 FQNEAQ (reference sequence). The CDR3 DNA is TGTGCCAGCAGCTCCGGGGGTTCGAACACCGGGGAGCTGTTTTTT. It is translated as CASSSGGSNTGELFF.

V usage is TRBV30 and J usage is TRBJ1-2; D unresolved. CDR3 size: 11 residues. Trimming shortened V by 2 bases and J by 2 bases, and 3 bases separated the two germline ends. The germline CDR1 and CDR2 sequences are GTSNPN and SVGIG (reference sequence). The CDR3 loop is CAWSQNYGYTF. In DNA form, the CDR3 reads TGTGCCTGGAGTCAAAACTATGGCTACACCTTC.

V usage is TRBV12-5 and J usage is TRBJ2-2; possible D gene TRBD2, 5 bases. CDR1 is LGHNT and CDR2 is FRNRAP in the germline V gene. This CDR3 is built from 13 residues. Trimming stripped 7 bases from V and 3 bases from J, with 9 bases between. In nucleotides, the CDR3 is TGTGCTAGTGCCGGGGTGCACACCGGGGAGCTGTTTTTT. Its protein product is CASAGVHTGELFF.

The chain links TRBV18 to TRBJ2-7, with 12 bases matching TRBD2. V shed 5 bases, J shed 4 bases, and the junction held 3 bases outside the gene matches. Germline loops: CDR1 KGHSH, CDR2 LQKENI. The CDR3 has 14 amino acids. The CDR3 DNA reads as TGTGCCAGCTCAAGGACTAGCGGGGTTTACGAGCAGTACTTC. It is translated as CASSRTSGVYEQYF.